Presented here are 19 T cell receptor beta chains from one specimen sequenced in a study of shared clonotypes between healthy human individuals. Profiling relied on immunoSEQ multiplex PCR, and the TCRdb table lists in-frame clones only, not all of them. Of more than 2 million clones in the sample, more than 90% were seen once. Specimen: naive CD4+ T cells sorted from blood. Subset: CD45RA+ positively selected. The receptors originated from a man between 18 and 29 years old in good health.

Regarding this clone: Other DNA sequences in the sample encode the same CDR3. The chain is built from TRBV6-5 and TRBJ2-7, with D possibly matching TRBD2 (5 bases). CDR1 MNHEY and CDR2 SVGAGI come from the germline V gene. The germline V and J ends were trimmed by 8 bases and 4 bases, with 9 bases remaining between them. The CDR3 consists of 11 residues. CDR3: CASGRDYEQYF. CDR3 sequence (DNA): TGTGCCAGCGGTCGGGATTACGAGCAGTACTTC.

About this clone: Its ends do not fully match the called genes, so a read error is possible. V gene TRBV6-5 combines with J gene TRBJ1-1, with D maybe TRBD1 (6 bases). CDR1 MNHEY and CDR2 SVGAGI come from the germline V gene. The CDR3 is 14 amino acids. CDR3: CASSGQGTNTEAFF. The DNA of the CDR3 is TGCGCCAGCTCCGGGCAGGGGACGAACACTGAAGCTTTCTTT.

With respect to this clone: Other DNA sequences within the sample encode an identical CDR3. J is TRBJ2-7 and V is TRBV7-9; 8 bases match TRBD2. This CDR3 has 14 residues. CDR1 is SEHNR and CDR2 is FQNEAQ in the germline V gene (reference sequence). J lost 0 bases, V lost 5 bases, and 3 bases had no gene match. DNA for the CDR3: TGTGCCAGCAGCCCCAGCGGGAGCTCCTACGAGCAGTACTTC. Its translation is CASSPSGSSYEQYF.

The chain is built from TRBV7-2 and TRBJ2-7, with D perhaps being TRBD1 or TRBD2 (5 bases each). The V gene's germline CDR1 is SGHTA and CDR2 FQGNSA. The ends were cut back, 4 bases at V and 6 bases at J, with 13 bases in the middle. This CDR3 comprises 13 residues. As DNA, the CDR3 is TGTGCCAGCAGCTCCACCGGGACGGGCGAGCAGTACTTC. Translation: CASSSTGTGEQYF.

The chain carries TRBV11-2 and TRBJ2-7; TRBD1 agrees at 9 bases. The CDR3 sequence is 16 residues long. In germline, CDR1 is SGHAT, CDR2 FQNNGV. Trimming removed 1 base from V and 1 base from J; junction bases left unmatched: 5. CDR3 loop: CASSLAGTGLSYEQYF. The CDR3 bases are TGTGCCAGCAGCTTAGCCGGGACAGGGTTATCCTACGAGCAGTACTTC.

This chain connects TRBV30 to TRBJ2-7, with 8 positions matching TRBD1. This CDR3 is 12 amino acids long. From germline, CDR1 is GTSNPN and CDR2 SVGIG (reference sequence). Germline trimming cut 3 bases from V and 5 bases from J; bases unmatched to any gene: 3. CDR3 sequence (DNA): TGTGCCTGGAGCCCGACAGGGGACGAGCAGTACTTC. It yields the protein CAWSPTGDEQYF.

The CDR3 DNA is TGTGCCAGCAGGGAACAGGAGAATTCACCCCTCCACTTT. Translating gives CASREQENSPLHF. This sequence joins TRBV28 and TRBJ1-6, with D possibly being TRBD1 (5 bases). This CDR3 comprises 13 residues. Trimming pared 6 bases from V and 7 bases from J, leaving 10 bases between. Per germline, CDR1 MDHEN and CDR2 SYDVKM.

The chain combines TRBV18 with TRBJ2-2; D is unresolved. The V and J ends lost 6 bases and 0 bases respectively, with 14 bases between them. The germline V gene has CDR1 KGHSH and CDR2 LQKENI. The CDR3 is made up of 16 amino acids. The CDR3 here is CASSLAGAANTGELFF. The DNA of the CDR3 is TGTGCCAGCTCGTTAGCTGGTGCAGCGAACACCGGGGAGCTGTTTTTT.

CDR3 loop: CASSQPDRATEAFF. The CDR3 DNA follows: TGCGCCAGCAGCCAACCCGACAGGGCCACTGAAGCTTTCTTT. The rearrangement joins TRBV4-3 to TRBJ1-1; 7 bases are shared with TRBD1. Trimming cost V 2 bases and J 4 bases; bases outside gene matches: 4. There are 14 residues in the CDR3. Germline V lookup: CDR1 LGHNA, CDR2 YSLEER.

In the case of this clone: The same CDR3 is also encoded by other DNA sequences in this sample. The chain is built from TRBV27 and TRBJ1-2, with a tentative D call TRBD1 (6 bases). Germline V gene data show CDR1 as MNHEY and CDR2 as SMNVEV (reference sequence). V shed 5 bases and J shed 2 bases, with 12 bases lying between them. The CDR3 contains 14 residues. Written as DNA, the CDR3 is TGTGCCAGCAGTCCGGACAGTTCAAACTATGGCTACACCTTC. Its protein product is CASSPDSSNYGYTF.

The CDR3 protein is CAGHQTGDYGYTF. The CDR3 DNA is TGTGCCGGACACCAGACAGGGGACTATGGCTACACCTTC. The genes are TRBV30 and TRBJ1-2; TRBD1 aligns across 8 bases. Germline CDR1 and CDR2: GTSNPN and SVGIG (reference sequence). V was clipped by 8 bases and J by 3 bases; unmatched bases: 8. There are 13 residues in the CDR3.

The J gene is TRBJ1-3, the V gene TRBV2, with D perhaps TRBD1 (6 bases). This CDR3 has 16 amino acids. Germline lookup yields CDR1 SNHLY and CDR2 FYNNEI. Trimming took off 2 bases at V and 2 bases at J, with 13 bases between the two ends. The CDR3 here is CASSELGPGAGNTIYF. DNA of the CDR3: TGTGCCAGCAGTGAATTAGGGCCAGGGGCTGGAAACACCATATATTTT.

The rearrangement uses TRBV12-5 and TRBJ1-6; D perhaps matches TRBD1 (5 bases). The CDR3 sequence is 17 residues long. Trimming cost V 1 base and J 7 bases, with 17 bases left between them. Per germline, CDR1 LGHNT and CDR2 FRNRAP. CDR3 sequence (DNA): TGTGCTAGTGGTTTGGACATTATGGGGGGAAGGAATTCACCCCTCCACTTT. Its protein product is CASGLDIMGGRNSPLHF.

The chain carries TRBV6-5 and TRBJ2-4; D possibly matches TRBD1 or TRBD2 (5 bases each). The CDR3 has 15 residues. Per the germline V gene, CDR1 is MNHEY and CDR2 is SVGAGI. The ends were cut back, 7 bases at V and 2 bases at J, with 15 bases in the middle. The CDR3 loop is CASNSGRVSKNIQYF. CDR3 nucleotides: TGTGCCAGCAACTCGGGACGCGTGTCCAAAAACATTCAGTACTTC.

V and J are TRBV4-2 and TRBJ2-1; weak D call: TRBD2 (5 bases). V was cut by 0 bases and J by 0 bases, with 12 bases left in between. The germline V gene encodes CDR1 LGHNA and CDR2 YNFKEQ. The CDR3 consists of 17 residues. The CDR3 protein is CASSQDRGGLSYNEQFF. The DNA for the CDR3 is TGTGCCAGCAGCCAAGATAGAGGAGGACTCTCCTACAATGAGCAGTTCTTC.

CDR3 DNA: TGTGCCAGTAGTATCGTAGGGATCAACACCGGGGAGCTGTTTTTT. Translation gives CASSIVGINTGELFF. The chain combines TRBV19 with TRBJ2-2; no definite D call. Germline V gene sequence: CDR1 LNHDA, CDR2 SQIVND (reference sequence). Trimming removed 3 bases at V and 2 bases at J, with 10 bases between. The CDR3 sequence is 15 residues long.

V is TRBV10-3 and J is TRBJ2-7, with D perhaps TRBD1 (6 bases). Trimming removed 8 bases at V and 4 bases at J, with 15 bases between. Germline V CDR1 and CDR2: ENHRY, SYGVKD. The CDR3 contains 13 residues. The CDR3 DNA reads as TGTGCCATCGGTCCAGGGGATATTTACGAGCAGTACTTC. Encoded protein: CAIGPGDIYEQYF.

This clone has only one observation. The chain carries TRBV7-2 and TRBJ2-1, with 9 bases aligning to TRBD2. Germline assignment: CDR1 SGHTA and CDR2 FQGNSA. The CDR3 spans 16 residues. Trimming took 1 base from V and 4 from J; bases not matched to a gene: 5. CDR3 protein: CASSLGGGEAYNEQFF. In DNA, the CDR3 is TGTGCCAGCAGCTTAGGCGGGGGGGAGGCTTACAATGAGCAGTTCTTC.

The V call is TRBV27, the J call TRBJ2-7; 11 positions agree with TRBD1. The germline V gene has CDR1 MNHEY and CDR2 SMNVEV (reference sequence). CDR3 size: 14 residues. Trimming removed 7 bases from V and 3 bases from J; junction bases left unmatched: 5. DNA of the CDR3: TGTGCCAGCAAAACCGGGACAGGGGGCTACGAGCAGTACTTC. It codes for CASKTGTGGYEQYF.